These T cell receptor beta chains were read from a single sample in a study of blood T cell repertoires in COVID-19. Clones were sequenced by immunoSEQ multiplex PCR, and TCRdb holds only the in-frame ones, with some missing. The profile shows under 450,000 clones, approximately 91% of them singletons. Sequenced input: PBMCs or T cells enriched from blood (not recorded which). Receptor source: a woman aged 35 to 49 who had been exposed to COVID-19. Each CDR3 is given with its conserved first and last residue. Each record gives: V gene, D gene, clone size, J gene, CDR3 protein, CDR3 DNA. D genes are given only for firm matches. Some rows mark clone size as missing; the rest say once, few, many or name a class of expanded clone.

v_call: TRBV18
d_call: TRBD1
clone_size: -
j_call: TRBJ1-4
cdr3_aa: CASSPRQGTANEKLFF
cdr3_nt: TGTGCCAGCTCACCACGACAGGGAACAGCTAATGAAAAACTGTTTTTT

v_call: TRBV7-2
d_call: TRBD2
clone_size: -
j_call: TRBJ2-2
cdr3_aa: CASSFGLAGRFTGELFF
cdr3_nt: TGTGCCAGCAGCTTTGGACTAGCGGGACGTTTCACCGGGGAGCTGTTTTTT

v_call: TRBV9
d_call: TRBD1
clone_size: -
j_call: TRBJ1-2
cdr3_aa: CASSGGTGQSIVYGYTF
cdr3_nt: TGTGCCAGCAGCGGCGGGACGGGACAGTCAATAGTGTATGGCTACACCTTC

v_call: TRBV5-1
d_call: TRBD2
clone_size: -
j_call: TRBJ2-1
cdr3_aa: CASSLAGDYVYEQFF
cdr3_nt: TGCGCCAGCAGCTTGGCCGGGGACTATGTCTATGAGCAGTTCTTC

v_call: TRBV9
d_call: -
clone_size: -
j_call: TRBJ1-1
cdr3_aa: CASSVQGTNTEAFF
cdr3_nt: TGTGCCAGCAGCGTACAGGGGACGAACACTGAAGCTTTCTTT

v_call: TRBV5-1
d_call: TRBD2
clone_size: -
j_call: TRBJ2-3
cdr3_aa: CASSFNLAGGPGRDTQYF
cdr3_nt: TGCGCCAGCAGCTTTAATCTAGCGGGAGGGCCGGGGAGAGATACGCAGTATTTT

v_call: TRBV29-1
d_call: TRBD2
clone_size: -
j_call: TRBJ2-1
cdr3_aa: CSVGDSGSSYNEQFF
cdr3_nt: TGCAGCGTTGGTGATAGCGGGAGCTCCTACAATGAGCAGTTCTTC

v_call: TRBV12-5
d_call: -
clone_size: -
j_call: TRBJ1-1
cdr3_aa: CASGLTRTIRGDTEAFF
cdr3_nt: TGTGCTAGTGGTTTGACCCGGACAATTCGGGGGGACACTGAAGCTTTCTTT

v_call: TRBV7-3
d_call: TRBD1
clone_size: -
j_call: TRBJ1-3
cdr3_aa: CASSSTGASGNTIYF
cdr3_nt: TGTGCCAGCAGCTCGACAGGGGCCTCTGGAAACACCATATATTTT

v_call: TRBV7-9
d_call: -
clone_size: -
j_call: TRBJ2-7
cdr3_aa: CASSSAQEPPYEQYF
cdr3_nt: TGTGCCAGCAGCAGCGCACAGGAACCTCCGTACGAGCAGTACTTC

v_call: TRBV2
d_call: TRBD1
clone_size: -
j_call: TRBJ1-2
cdr3_aa: CASNVAGGGGYTF
cdr3_nt: TGTGCCAGCAACGTAGCAGGGGGAGGTGGCTACACCTTC

v_call: TRBV10-1
d_call: -
clone_size: -
j_call: TRBJ2-3
cdr3_aa: CASSEMTVSTDTQYF
cdr3_nt: TGCGCCAGCAGTGAAATGACAGTTAGCACAGATACGCAGTATTTT

v_call: TRBV30
d_call: -
clone_size: -
j_call: TRBJ1-5
cdr3_aa: CAWGSGITNQPQHF
cdr3_nt: TGCGCCTGGGGATCGGGGATAACAAATCAGCCCCAGCATTTT

v_call: TRBV10-1
d_call: TRBD1
clone_size: few
j_call: TRBJ1-4
cdr3_aa: CASSPGTGSTLEKLFF
cdr3_nt: TGCGCCAGCAGCCCTGGGACAGGGAGTACGTTGGAAAAACTGTTTTTT

v_call: TRBV21-1
d_call: -
clone_size: -
j_call: TRBJ1-2
cdr3_aa: CASSKGATGGVYGYTF
cdr3_nt: TGTGCCAGCAGCAAAGGGGCGACAGGGGGCGTATATGGCTACACCTTC

v_call: TRBV5-8
d_call: TRBD1
clone_size: -
j_call: TRBJ1-5
cdr3_aa: CASRGQGDSQPQHF
cdr3_nt: TGTGCCAGCAGAGGACAGGGGGACAGCCAGCCCCAGCATTTT

v_call: TRBV13
d_call: -
clone_size: -
j_call: TRBJ1-2
cdr3_aa: CASSLSRRGSHYGYTF
cdr3_nt: TGTGCCAGCAGCCTGTCAAGGAGGGGCAGCCACTATGGCTACACCTTC

v_call: TRBV5-4
d_call: TRBD1
clone_size: -
j_call: TRBJ1-2
cdr3_aa: CASSFVRTGDDYGYTF
cdr3_nt: TGTGCCAGCAGCTTCGTTCGTACAGGGGACGACTATGGCTACACCTTC

v_call: TRBV6-6
d_call: TRBD1
clone_size: -
j_call: TRBJ2-7
cdr3_aa: CASKKQGRGPPYEQYF
cdr3_nt: TGTGCCAGCAAGAAGCAGGGCAGGGGGCCCCCCTACGAGCAGTACTTC

v_call: TRBV6-6
d_call: TRBD1
clone_size: -
j_call: TRBJ1-1
cdr3_aa: CASSYYRGAEAFF
cdr3_nt: TGTGCCAGCAGTTACTACAGGGGGGCTGAAGCTTTCTTT

v_call: TRBV9
d_call: -
clone_size: once
j_call: TRBJ1-2
cdr3_aa: CASSVGGASGGYTF
cdr3_nt: TGTGCCAGCAGCGTAGGAGGAGCCTCCGGGGGCTACACCTTC

v_call: TRBV10-1
d_call: -
clone_size: -
j_call: TRBJ1-6
cdr3_aa: CASSRGEGSPLHF
cdr3_nt: TGCGCCAGCAGCCGCGGGGAGGGTTCACCCCTCCACTTT

v_call: TRBV9
d_call: -
clone_size: -
j_call: TRBJ2-7
cdr3_aa: CASSVEGEVQYF
cdr3_nt: TGTGCCAGCAGCGTAGAAGGCGAGGTCCAGTACTTC

v_call: TRBV30
d_call: TRBD1
clone_size: -
j_call: TRBJ1-5
cdr3_aa: CAWSSTGGPQPQHF
cdr3_nt: TGTGCCTGGAGTTCCACAGGGGGCCCTCAGCCCCAGCATTTT

v_call: TRBV7-7
d_call: TRBD1
clone_size: -
j_call: TRBJ1-4
cdr3_aa: CASSFPQTGGQGLGEKLFF
cdr3_nt: TGTGCTAGCAGCTTCCCCCAAACGGGGGGACAGGGGTTAGGTGAAAAACTGTTTTTT

v_call: TRBV5-1
d_call: -
clone_size: -
j_call: TRBJ1-5
cdr3_aa: CASSLDSQGNQPQHF
cdr3_nt: TGCGCCAGCAGCTTGGATTCTCAGGGCAATCAGCCCCAGCATTTT

v_call: TRBV25-1
d_call: -
clone_size: -
j_call: TRBJ1-2
cdr3_aa: CASKAGAEQLNYGYTF
cdr3_nt: TGTGCCAGCAAAGCTGGGGCAGAACAGCTTAACTATGGCTACACCTTC